The 30 T cell receptor beta chains reported below all come from one sample, sequenced in a study of CD8+CD57+ T cells in acquired aplastic anemia. Patients who underwent sequencing had shown CD8+CD57+ cell expansion by flow cytometry. Genomic DNA, the template, was used for profiling of the TCR beta VDJ and CDR3. TCRdb re-called the reads through MiXCR, storing one row per CDR3 protein. This repertoire shows about 290,000 distinct CDR3 sequences, under 65% found once; its top ten account for roughly 1.2%. The sample comprised sorted CD4+, CD8+, or CD8+CD57+ T cells (not recorded which) from PBMCs. The receptors come from a human donor with aplastic anemia.

A note on this clonotype: The CDR3 ends on some other residue instead of the conserved phenylalanine or tryptophan, so this is likely a read error. This rearrangement joins TRBV14 to TRBJ1-2; D call uncertain. Germline CDR1 SGHDN, CDR2 FVKESK. Trimming cost V 3 bases and J 11 bases, with 13 bases left between them. This CDR3 comprises 12 residues. CDR3 protein: CASSQGALVYTL. The CDR3 coding sequence is TGTGCCAGCAGCCAGGGTGCCCTGGTGTACACCCTC.

This clonotype was observed a single time. The CDR3 DNA sequence: TGTGCCAGTAGCCCCTCCCGTGTTGGAGAGACCCAGTACTTC. It is translated as CASSPSRVGETQYF. V usage is TRBV7-3 and J usage is TRBJ2-5; no definite D call. The CDR3 consists of 14 residues. V was shortened by 9 bases and J by 4 bases, with 18 bases between the two germline ends. From germline, CDR1 is SGHTA and CDR2 FQGTGA.

V gene TRBV29-1 combines with J gene TRBJ1-1, with a weak D call TRBD1 (5 bases). CDR1 is SQVTM and CDR2 is ANQGSEA in the germline V gene. Trimming shortened V by 5 bases and J by 4 bases, and 11 bases separated the two germline ends. CDR3 size: 12 residues. CDR3 residues: CSVRLGTTEAFF. As DNA, the CDR3 is TGCAGCGTTCGGCTTGGGACCACTGAAGCTTTCTTT.

The chain carries TRBV5-4 and TRBJ1-2, with D hard to call. The germline CDR1 and CDR2 sequences are SGHNT and YYREEE (reference sequence). CDR3 length: 12 residues. The V and J ends lost 4 bases and 4 bases respectively, with 8 bases between them. DNA for the CDR3: TGTGCCAGCAGCACGACAAGCTATGGCTACACCTTC. The encoded protein is CASSTTSYGYTF.

This chain connects TRBV7-3 to TRBJ2-3, with D hard to call. Germline V gene data show CDR1 as SGHTA and CDR2 as FQGTGA. Trimming left V 1 base short and J 6 bases short, with 11 bases between. This CDR3 spans 14 amino acids. This CDR3 is CASSLKSRSDTQYF. DNA of the CDR3: TGTGCCAGCAGCTTAAAATCACGGTCGGATACGCAGTATTTT.

This clonotype was recorded many times. The rearrangement uses TRBV7-9 and TRBJ2-1, with 9 bases matching TRBD2. The germline CDR1 and CDR2 sequences are SEHNR and FQNEAQ (reference sequence). V shed 5 bases and J 5 bases; nucleotides not matched to a gene: 10. The CDR3 is made up of 16 amino acids. Here the CDR3 reads CASSINTGTSNNEQFF. CDR3 DNA sequence: TGTGCCAGCAGCATAAATACCGGGACTAGCAACAATGAGCAGTTCTTC.

This clonotype turned up a few times. A much larger clone sits a single nucleotide away, making a read error possible. The chain carries TRBV7-7 and TRBJ2-3, with 8 bases fitting TRBD2. Germline CDR1 reads SSHAT; CDR2 reads FNYEAQ (reference sequence). The CDR3 has 15 amino acids. Here the CDR3 reads CAGSSTSGRPDTQYF. CDR3 DNA sequence: TGTGCCGGCAGCTCAACTAGCGGCCGACCAGATACGCAGTATTTT.

This clonotype was seen repeatedly, ten times or more. The chain carries TRBV6-4 and TRBJ1-1; D is perhaps TRBD1 (5 bases). The V end was cut by 5 bases, the J end by 4 bases, with 11 bases between. Germline V gives CDR1 MRHNA, CDR2 SNTAGT. This CDR3 comprises 13 residues. The CDR3 bases are TGTGCCAGCAGTTGGGTGAGGGGCACTGAAGCTTTCTTT. Protein product: CASSWVRGTEAFF.

Ten or more counts support this clonotype. CDR3 in amino acids: CASSHDRNTEAFF. For the CDR3, the DNA is TGTGCCAGCAGCCATGACCGAAACACTGAAGCTTTCTTT. The rearrangement uses TRBV3-1 and TRBJ1-1, with D hard to call. The CDR3 is made up of 13 amino acids. V lost 3 bases and J 2 bases, leaving 7 bases between the germline ends. Per germline, CDR1 LGHDT and CDR2 YNNKEL (reference sequence).

The chain uses TRBV5-4 and TRBJ1-2; 9 nucleotides agree with TRBD1. CDR3 length: 15 residues. Per germline, CDR1 SGHNT and CDR2 YYREEE (reference sequence). Trimming cost V 1 base and J 7 bases; bases outside gene matches: 8. The CDR3 region is CASSLTRDRVSGYTF. CDR3 nucleotide sequence: TGTGCCAGCAGCTTGACCCGGGACAGGGTGAGTGGCTACACCTTC. The complete variable domain, with remaining parts taken from reference TRBV5-4 and TRBJ1-2, reads ETGVTQSPTHLIKTRGQQVTLRCSSQSGHNTVSWYQQALGQGPQFIFQYYREEENGRGNFPPRFSGLQFPNYSSELNVNALELDDSALYLCASSLTRDRVSGYTFGSGTRLTVV.

This chain uses TRBV19 with TRBJ1-5; the D gene is possibly TRBD1 (5 bases). The germline CDR1 and CDR2 sequences are LNHDA and SQIVND (reference sequence). The CDR3 totals 16 residues. Trimming left V 5 bases short and J 1 base short, with 15 bases between. As DNA, the CDR3 is TGTGCCAGTAGTGGTGACAGTCGTTACAGCAATCAGCCCCAGCATTTT. This encodes CASSGDSRYSNQPQHF.

This clonotype was seen a few times. The V gene is TRBV7-2, the J gene TRBJ2-7; TRBD2 is a possible D gene (6 bases). V lost 3 bases to trimming and J lost 1 base, with 10 bases between them. This CDR3 has 14 amino acids. The germline V gene has CDR1 SGHTA and CDR2 FQGNSA. The CDR3 DNA reads TGTGCCAGCAGCTTGCTAGCGCTTTCCTACGAGCAGTACTTC. It yields the protein CASSLLALSYEQYF.

This clonotype occurred many times. The chain combines TRBV20-1 with TRBJ2-2, with 10 nucleotides matching TRBD2. This CDR3 is built from 15 residues. Trimming took 6 bases from V and 5 from J; bases not matched to a gene: 9. Germline values: CDR1 DFQATT, CDR2 SNEGSKA (reference sequence). CDR3 coding DNA: TGCAGTGCCGTACCTAGCGGGAGCGGTACCGGGGAGCTGTTTTTT. This codes for CSAVPSGSGTGELFF.

V usage is TRBV12-3 or TRBV12-4 and J usage is TRBJ1-5; possible D gene TRBD1, 5 bases. V was trimmed by 3 bases and J by 9 bases, leaving 21 bases between them. The CDR3 runs 16 residues. The CDR3 coding sequence is TGTGCCAGCAGTTTGTCCGGGGGAACGGGCCAAAGGCCCCAGCATTTT. Amino acids: CASSLSGGTGQRPQHF.

J is TRBJ2-3 and V is TRBV7-9; D may be TRBD1 (6 bases). The CDR3 consists of 15 residues. Germline-derived CDR1 and CDR2 are SEHNR and FQNEAQ (reference sequence). V dropped 1 base and J dropped 3 bases, with 11 bases sitting between them. The CDR3 is CASSLGRGVTDTQYF. CDR3 DNA: TGTGCCAGCAGCTTAGGCAGGGGAGTAACAGATACGCAGTATTTT.

The V and J genes are TRBV5-6 and TRBJ1-1; D gene uncertain. The CDR3 consists of 13 residues. CDR1 and CDR2 from the germline V gene are SGHDT and YYEEEE. V was shortened by 1 base and J by 4 bases, with 8 bases between the two germline ends. In DNA form, the CDR3 reads TGTGCCAGCAGCTTGTTAGTGTCCACTGAAGCTTTCTTT. This gives the protein CASSLLVSTEAFF.

The chain is built from TRBV9 and TRBJ2-7; a possible D gene is TRBD2 (6 bases). The length of the CDR3 is 16 residues. Germline V gene data show CDR1 as SGDLS and CDR2 as YYNGEE. V was pared by 3 bases and J by 0 bases, with 16 bases between. The CDR3 loop is CASSGPASGLSYEQYF. DNA of the CDR3: TGTGCCAGCAGCGGCCCTGCTTCGGGACTCTCCTACGAGCAGTACTTC.

This chain connects TRBV7-9 to TRBJ2-1, with TRBD2 identical over 9 bases. The V gene end was trimmed by 4 bases and the J gene end by 6 bases; junction bases not matched to a gene: 13. From germline, CDR1 is SEHNR and CDR2 FQNEAQ (reference sequence). This CDR3 region has 17 residues. The CDR3: CASSSKWASGTLNEQFF. DNA for the CDR3: TGTGCCAGCAGCTCGAAATGGGCTAGCGGGACCCTCAATGAGCAGTTCTTC.

The J gene is TRBJ2-1, the V gene TRBV7-9, with D unclear. CDR1 is SEHNR and CDR2 is FQNEAQ in the germline V gene (reference sequence). Trimming shortened V by 0 bases and J by 9 bases, and 9 bases separated the two germline ends. This CDR3 is 13 amino acids long. The CDR3 sequence: CASSLASGGEQFF. CDR3 nucleotide sequence: TGTGCCAGCAGCTTAGCGAGTGGTGGTGAGCAGTTCTTC.

This clonotype has a handful of counts. V is TRBV20-1 and J is TRBJ1-5; no clear D. The CDR3 consists of 14 residues. Germline lookup yields CDR1 DFQATT and CDR2 SNEGSKA (reference sequence). Trimming left V 1 base short and J 6 bases short, with 13 bases between. CDR3 sequence reads: CSARVQGMGQPQHF. The CDR3 DNA follows: TGCAGTGCTAGAGTCCAAGGGATGGGTCAGCCCCAGCATTTT.

This clonotype was detected only a few times. The gene calls are TRBV24-1 and TRBJ1-5, with TRBD1 matching over 10 bases. Looked up from germline, CDR1 is KGHDR and CDR2 is SFDVKD. Trimming cost V 4 bases and J 1 base; bases outside gene matches: 3. CDR3 length: 16 amino acids. The chain's CDR3 is CATSDPGQGSNQPQHF. In DNA, the CDR3 is TGTGCCACCAGTGACCCGGGACAGGGGAGCAATCAGCCCCAGCATTTT.

Details on this clonotype: Given a much more abundant clone one base away, this may be a read error. This sequence joins TRBV7-2 and TRBJ1-6, with D uncertain. Trimming shortened V by 1 base and J by 18 bases, and 10 bases separated the two germline ends. This CDR3 spans 11 amino acids. Germline V CDR1 and CDR2: SGHTA, FQGNSA. This chain's CDR3 is CASSLDSLPHF. In nucleotides, the CDR3 is TGTGCCAGCAGCTTAGACAGTCTCCCCCACTTT.

The rearrangement links TRBV7-6 to TRBJ2-1; D not certain. V lost 7 bases and J 5 bases, leaving 12 bases between the germline ends. CDR3 length equals 13 residues. Germline CDR1 reads SGHVS; CDR2 reads FNYEAQ. CDR3 sequence reads: CASKLGVNNEQFF. As DNA, the CDR3 is TGTGCCAGCAAGCTGGGTGTTAACAATGAGCAGTTCTTC.

This clonotype was seen ten or more times. The rearrangement joins TRBV25-1 to TRBJ1-4, with 7 bases aligning to TRBD1. Per the germline V gene, CDR1 is MGHDK and CDR2 is SYGVNS. CDR3 length equals 14 residues. The trim removed 3 bases at V and 7 bases at J, leaving 5 bases unmatched. The CDR3 loop reads CASSEYRDSEKLFF. As DNA, the CDR3 is TGTGCCAGCAGTGAGTACAGGGACAGTGAAAAACTGTTTTTT.

The genes are TRBV19 and TRBJ2-2; a weak D match, TRBD1 (6 bases). V lost 5 bases and J lost 1, with 8 bases in between. CDR1 and CDR2 (germline): LNHDA, SQIVND (reference sequence). The CDR3 spans 14 residues. CDR3 in amino acids: CASSQGWNTGELFF. CDR3 coding DNA: TGTGCCAGTAGTCAGGGGTGGAACACCGGGGAGCTGTTTTTT.

The DNA for the CDR3 is TGTGCCAGCAGCTTGGGGTCAGGGTATACGAACACTGAAGCTTTCTTT. This encodes CASSLGSGYTNTEAFF. This chain links TRBV7-8 with TRBJ1-1, with TRBD1 as a possible D gene (5 bases). V was cut by 3 bases and J by 1 base, with 15 bases left in between. Germline lookup yields CDR1 SGHVS and CDR2 FQNEAQ. The CDR3 is 16 amino acids.

A note on this clonotype: One junction end does not reproduce the germline sequence, and a read error may be involved. This rearrangement joins TRBV5-1 to TRBJ2-5; D unclear. The germline V gene encodes CDR1 SGHRS and CDR2 YFSETQ. The CDR3 length is 13 residues. The CDR3 region is CASTLYGEETQYF. For the CDR3, the DNA is TGCGCCAGCACCTTGTATGGAGAGGAGACCCAGTACTTC.

There are a few counts of this clonotype. The chain is built from TRBV20-1 and TRBJ2-7; D uncertain. V lost 3 bases to trimming and J lost 4 bases, with 13 bases between them. This CDR3 has 13 residues. Germline V gene sequence: CDR1 DFQATT, CDR2 SNEGSKA (reference sequence). DNA for the CDR3: TGCAGTGCTAGTAGGACCGGATCATACGAGCAGTACTTC. This translates into CSASRTGSYEQYF.

The sample holds a few counts of this clonotype. The rearrangement links TRBV9 to TRBJ2-3; 11 bases match TRBD1. V trimming: 0 bases; J trimming: 0 bases; junction bases outside the gene matches: 6. Germline CDR1 SGDLS, CDR2 YYNGEE. The CDR3 sequence is 18 residues long. The CDR3 loop reads CASSVAGTGGTSTDTQYF. CDR3 nucleotides: TGTGCCAGCAGCGTAGCCGGGACAGGGGGGACTAGCACAGATACGCAGTATTTT.

In this sample, this clonotype turned up once. This chain connects TRBV7-2 to TRBJ2-1, with a tentative D call TRBD1 (5 bases). CDR3 size: 16 residues. The germline V gene encodes CDR1 SGHTA and CDR2 FQGNSA. Trimming pared 3 bases from V and 7 bases from J, leaving 19 bases between. The CDR3 sequence: CASSLPQVLKPNEQFF. Here the CDR3 DNA reads TGTGCCAGCAGCTTGCCACAGGTATTGAAGCCGAATGAGCAGTTCTTC.